This T cell receptor beta chain was captured by sequencing in a study of regulatory T cells in long-lasting Graves disease. Germline CDR1 is SNHLY and CDR2 is FYNNEI. CDR3 length: 15 residues. V dropped 3 bases and J dropped 0 bases, with 9 bases sitting between them. Time point here: newly diagnosed GD, antithyroid drugs for less than 3 months. Extracted RNA from PBMCs served as the source of the TCR library. Broader study findings: TRBV28 was favored in persistent disease, as were TRBJ1-2 and TRBJ2-5.

Arm-PCR of CDR3 regions and iRepertoire HTBI primers were the basis on which TCR beta libraries were built. TCRdb redid the calling of the multiplex PCR reads with MiXCR, one entry per CDR3 protein. The table has some 500,000 distinct CDR3 sequences, 15% to 20% seen once. This clonotype was recorded at least ten times. As yet, its antigen is unknown. These data were likewise used in another study, on T cells in Graves' hyperthyroidism and ophthalmopathy. In that study: In the analysis, a 13 V-J model separated ophthalmopathy from stable hyperthyroidism.

This receptor was identified in a woman aged 35 to 60 with Graves disease. This chain connects TRBV2 to TRBJ2-4, with a weak D call TRBD1 (5 bases). This material consisted of peripheral blood mononuclear cells (PBMCs), taken at new diagnosis, from a patient treated with antithyroid drugs. The CDR3 bases are TGTGCCAGCAGTGACATGGGGCTAGCCAAAAACATTCAGTACTTC. It translates to CASSDMGLAKNIQYF.